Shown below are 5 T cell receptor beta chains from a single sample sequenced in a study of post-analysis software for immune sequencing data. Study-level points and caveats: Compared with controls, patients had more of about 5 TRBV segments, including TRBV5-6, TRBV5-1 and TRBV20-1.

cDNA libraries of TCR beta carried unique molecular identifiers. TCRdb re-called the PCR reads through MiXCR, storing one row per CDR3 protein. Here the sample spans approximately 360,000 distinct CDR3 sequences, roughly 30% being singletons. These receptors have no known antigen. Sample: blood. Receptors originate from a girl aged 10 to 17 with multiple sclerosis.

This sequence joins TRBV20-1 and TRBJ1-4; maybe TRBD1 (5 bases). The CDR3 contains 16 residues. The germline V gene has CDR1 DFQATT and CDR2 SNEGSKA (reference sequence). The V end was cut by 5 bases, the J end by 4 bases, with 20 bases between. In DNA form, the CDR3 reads TGCAGTGCTTCACTCTCAGGGATTCGGGGTAATGAAAAACTGTTTTTT. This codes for CSASLSGIRGNEKLFF.

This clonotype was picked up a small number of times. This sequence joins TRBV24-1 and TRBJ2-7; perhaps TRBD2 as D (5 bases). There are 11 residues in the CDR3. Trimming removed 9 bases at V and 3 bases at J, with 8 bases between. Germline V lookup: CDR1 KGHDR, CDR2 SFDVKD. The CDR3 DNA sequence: TGTGCCACCCTCGGGATCTACGAGCAGTACTTC. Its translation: CATLGIYEQYF.

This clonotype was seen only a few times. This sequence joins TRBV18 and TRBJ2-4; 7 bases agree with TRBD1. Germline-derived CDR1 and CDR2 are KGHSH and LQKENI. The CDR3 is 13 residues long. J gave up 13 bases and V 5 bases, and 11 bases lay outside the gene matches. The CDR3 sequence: CASSSGQAVEQYF. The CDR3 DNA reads TGTGCCAGCTCATCTGGACAGGCGGTGGAGCAGTACTTC.

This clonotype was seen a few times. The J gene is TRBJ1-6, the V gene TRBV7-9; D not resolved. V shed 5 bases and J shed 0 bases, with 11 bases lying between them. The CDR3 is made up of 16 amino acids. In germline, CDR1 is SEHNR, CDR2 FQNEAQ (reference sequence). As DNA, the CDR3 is TGTGCCAGCAGCCCCCCCGGGAGCTCCTATAATTCACCCCTCCACTTT. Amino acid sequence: CASSPPGSSYNSPLHF.

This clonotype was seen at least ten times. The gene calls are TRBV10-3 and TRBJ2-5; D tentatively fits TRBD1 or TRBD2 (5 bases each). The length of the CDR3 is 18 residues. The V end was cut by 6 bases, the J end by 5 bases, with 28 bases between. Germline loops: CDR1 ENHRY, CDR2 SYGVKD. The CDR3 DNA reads TGTGCCATCAGCGATCTGACAGCCCGCGAGGGGCTACGGGAGACCCAGTACTTC. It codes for CAISDLTAREGLRETQYF.